The entry below describes one TCR beta chain. The data are from a study of cytomegalovirus exposure and HLA in healthy donors. With 60 Vbeta and 13 Jbeta primers, the PCR was carried out. Profiling relied on immunoSEQ multiplex PCR, and the TCRdb table lists in-frame clones only, not all of them. The sample features approximately 120,000 clones, with roughly 2% in its top ten. The CDR3 covers 13 residues. The ends were cut back, 4 bases at V and 3 bases at J, with 12 bases in the middle. Germline V gene lookup returns CDR1 SQVTM and CDR2 ANQGSEA. The donors comprised healthy bone marrow donors. Sequenced input: PBMCs. The J gene is TRBJ2-5, the V gene TRBV29-1; TRBD2 might be the D (5 bases). This receptor was obtained from an older woman in good health and CMV-seronegative. CDR3 loop: CSVGPGTEETQYF. The DNA for the CDR3 is TGCAGCGTTGGCCCGGGAACTGAAGAGACCCAGTACTTC.